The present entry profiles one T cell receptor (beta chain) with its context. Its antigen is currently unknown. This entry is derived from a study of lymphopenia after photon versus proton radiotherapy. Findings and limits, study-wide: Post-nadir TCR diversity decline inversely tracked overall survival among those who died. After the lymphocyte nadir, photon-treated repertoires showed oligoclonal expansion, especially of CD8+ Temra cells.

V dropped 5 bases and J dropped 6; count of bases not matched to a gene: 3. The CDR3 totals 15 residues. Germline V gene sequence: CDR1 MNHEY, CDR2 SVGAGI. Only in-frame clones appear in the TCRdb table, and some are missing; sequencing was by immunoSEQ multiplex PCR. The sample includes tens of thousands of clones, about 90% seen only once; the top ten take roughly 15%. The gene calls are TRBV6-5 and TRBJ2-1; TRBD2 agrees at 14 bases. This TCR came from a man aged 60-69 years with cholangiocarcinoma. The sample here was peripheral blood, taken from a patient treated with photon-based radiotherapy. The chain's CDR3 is CASSPTSGGANEQFF. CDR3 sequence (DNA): TGTGCCAGCAGTCCGACTAGCGGGGGGGCCAATGAGCAGTTCTTC.